This T cell receptor (beta chain) was retrieved from a study of circulating and synovial CD4+ cells in juvenile arthritis. Study outcomes and limitations: CPL versus bulk CD4 samples: T cell genome counts differed by at least an order of magnitude. Compared with bulk blood, circulating pathogenic-like lymphocytes shared substantially more CDR3 sequences with synovial T cells.

This table comes from immunoSEQ multiplex PCR, and its TCRdb copy is limited to in-frame clones, with some not included. The sample contains around 30,000 clones, about 95% of which appear only once. The CDR3 is 18 residues long. V shed 0 bases and J 6 bases; nucleotides not matched to a gene: 14. Germline loops: CDR1 SGHNT, CDR2 YYREEE (reference sequence). Patients with active juvenile idiopathic arthritis donated these samples. In the case of this clone: Antigen unknown.

This receptor was identified in a human donor with juvenile idiopathic arthritis. The sequenced sample was CD4+ T cells from blood. V usage is TRBV5-4 and J usage is TRBJ1-2; 10 bases line up with TRBD1. CDR3 in DNA: TGTGCCAGCAGCTTGGCCTTCCCCCGACAGGGACAGGGGAATGGCTACACCTTC. It translates to CASSLAFPRQGQGNGYTF.